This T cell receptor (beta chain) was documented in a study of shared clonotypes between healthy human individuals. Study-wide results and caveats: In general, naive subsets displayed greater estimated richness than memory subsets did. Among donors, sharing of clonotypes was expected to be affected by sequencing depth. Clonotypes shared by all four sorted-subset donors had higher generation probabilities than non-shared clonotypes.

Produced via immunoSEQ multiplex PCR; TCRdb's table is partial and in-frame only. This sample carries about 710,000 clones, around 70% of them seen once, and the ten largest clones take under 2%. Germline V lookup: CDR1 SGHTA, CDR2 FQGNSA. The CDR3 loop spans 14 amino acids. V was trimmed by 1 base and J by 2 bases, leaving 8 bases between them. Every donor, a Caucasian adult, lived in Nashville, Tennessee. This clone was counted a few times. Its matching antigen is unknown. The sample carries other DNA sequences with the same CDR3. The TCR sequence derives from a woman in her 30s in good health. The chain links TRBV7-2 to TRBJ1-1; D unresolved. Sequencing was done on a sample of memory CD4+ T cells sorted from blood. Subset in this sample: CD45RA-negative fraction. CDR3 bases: TGTGCCAGCAGCTTAGGAGGGTTTAACACTGAAGCTTTCTTT. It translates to CASSLGGFNTEAFF.